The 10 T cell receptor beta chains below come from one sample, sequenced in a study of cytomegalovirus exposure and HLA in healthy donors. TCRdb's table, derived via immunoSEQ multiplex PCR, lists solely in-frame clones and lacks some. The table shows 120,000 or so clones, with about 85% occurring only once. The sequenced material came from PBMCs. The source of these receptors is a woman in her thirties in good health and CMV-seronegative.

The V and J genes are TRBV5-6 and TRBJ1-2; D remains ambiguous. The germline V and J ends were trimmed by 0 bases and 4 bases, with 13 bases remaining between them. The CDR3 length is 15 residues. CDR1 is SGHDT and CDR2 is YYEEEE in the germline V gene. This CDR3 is CASSLVASGTYGYTF. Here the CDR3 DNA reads TGTGCCAGCAGCTTGGTCGCCTCGGGAACCTATGGCTACACCTTC.

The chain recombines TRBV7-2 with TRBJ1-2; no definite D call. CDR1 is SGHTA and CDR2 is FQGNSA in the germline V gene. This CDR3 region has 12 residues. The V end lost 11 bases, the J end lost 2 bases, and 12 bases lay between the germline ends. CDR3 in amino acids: CAYREANYGYTF. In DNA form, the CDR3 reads TGTGCCTACCGGGAGGCGAACTATGGCTACACCTTC.

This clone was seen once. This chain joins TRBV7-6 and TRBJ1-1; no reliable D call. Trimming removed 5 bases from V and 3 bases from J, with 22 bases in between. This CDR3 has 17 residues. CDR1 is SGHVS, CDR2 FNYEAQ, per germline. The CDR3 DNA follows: TGTGCCAGCAGCCTCACCCCCTTCCCGGTCGCGGACACTGAAGCTTTCTTT. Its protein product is CASSLTPFPVADTEAFF.

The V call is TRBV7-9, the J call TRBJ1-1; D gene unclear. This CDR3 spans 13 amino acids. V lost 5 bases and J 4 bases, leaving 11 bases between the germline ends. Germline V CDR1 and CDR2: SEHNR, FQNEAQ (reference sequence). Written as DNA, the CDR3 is TGTGCCAGCAGCCGCGGAGAGATCACTGAAGCTTTCTTT. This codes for CASSRGEITEAFF.

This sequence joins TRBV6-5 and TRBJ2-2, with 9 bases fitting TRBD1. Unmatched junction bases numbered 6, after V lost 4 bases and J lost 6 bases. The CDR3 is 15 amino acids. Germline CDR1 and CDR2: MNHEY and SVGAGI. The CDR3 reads CASSWTGELPGELFF. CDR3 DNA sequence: TGTGCCAGCAGTTGGACAGGGGAGCTGCCCGGGGAGCTGTTTTTT.

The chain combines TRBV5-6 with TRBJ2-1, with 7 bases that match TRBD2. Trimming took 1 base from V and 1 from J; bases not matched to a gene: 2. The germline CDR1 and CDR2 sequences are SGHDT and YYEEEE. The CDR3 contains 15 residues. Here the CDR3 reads CASSLMRGSYNEQFF. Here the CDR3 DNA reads TGTGCCAGCAGCTTGATGCGGGGGTCCTACAATGAGCAGTTCTTC. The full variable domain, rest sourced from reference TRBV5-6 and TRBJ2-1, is DAGVTQSPTHLIKTRGQQVTLRCSPKSGHDTVSWYQQALGQGPQFIFQYYEEEERQRGNFPDRFSGHQFPNYSSELNVNALLLGDSALYLCASSLMRGSYNEQFFGPGTRLTVL.

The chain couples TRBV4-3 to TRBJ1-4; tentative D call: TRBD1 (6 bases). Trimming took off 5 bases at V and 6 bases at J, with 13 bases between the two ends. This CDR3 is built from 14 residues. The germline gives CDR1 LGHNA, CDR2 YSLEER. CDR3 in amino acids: CASSKDSLHEKLFF. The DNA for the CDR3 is TGCGCCAGCAGCAAGGACAGTCTCCATGAAAAACTGTTTTTT.

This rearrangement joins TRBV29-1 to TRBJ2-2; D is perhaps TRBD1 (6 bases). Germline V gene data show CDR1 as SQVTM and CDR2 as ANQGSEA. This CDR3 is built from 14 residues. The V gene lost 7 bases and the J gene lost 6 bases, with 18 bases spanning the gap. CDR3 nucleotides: TGCAGCGCTAGACAGGCAGGTTCAGCCGGGGAGCTGTTTTTT. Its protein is CSARQAGSAGELFF.

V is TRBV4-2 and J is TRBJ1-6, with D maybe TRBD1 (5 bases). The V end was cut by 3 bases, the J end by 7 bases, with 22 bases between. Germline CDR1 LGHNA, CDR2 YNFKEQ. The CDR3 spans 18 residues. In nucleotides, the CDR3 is TGTGCCAGCAGCCAGAGCGCCTTGGGAGGGGTAGGCAATTCACCCCTCCACTTT. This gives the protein CASSQSALGGVGNSPLHF.

The CDR3 spells CASSSGQEGGYTF. The CDR3 nucleotides read TGTGCCAGCAGCTCGGGACAGGAAGGTGGCTACACCTTC. The V and J genes are TRBV7-8 and TRBJ1-2; 8 nucleotides agree with TRBD1. The CDR3 runs to 13 residues. CDR1 SGHVS and CDR2 FQNEAQ come from the germline V gene. V shed 4 bases and J 7 bases; nucleotides not matched to a gene: 5.